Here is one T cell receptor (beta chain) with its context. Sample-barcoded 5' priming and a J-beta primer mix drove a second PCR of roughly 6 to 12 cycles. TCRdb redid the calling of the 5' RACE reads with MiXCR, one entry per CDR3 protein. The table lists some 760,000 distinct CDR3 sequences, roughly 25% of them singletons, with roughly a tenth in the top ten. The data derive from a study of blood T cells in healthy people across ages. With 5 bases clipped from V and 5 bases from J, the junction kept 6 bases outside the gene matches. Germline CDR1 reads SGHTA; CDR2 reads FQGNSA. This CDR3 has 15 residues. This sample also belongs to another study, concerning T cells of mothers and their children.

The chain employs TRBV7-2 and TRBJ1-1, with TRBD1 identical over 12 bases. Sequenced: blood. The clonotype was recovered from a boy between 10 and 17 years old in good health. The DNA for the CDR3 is TGTGCCAGCAGCCCTGGGACAGGGGGCTTAACTGAAGCTTTCTTT. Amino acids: CASSPGTGGLTEAFF.